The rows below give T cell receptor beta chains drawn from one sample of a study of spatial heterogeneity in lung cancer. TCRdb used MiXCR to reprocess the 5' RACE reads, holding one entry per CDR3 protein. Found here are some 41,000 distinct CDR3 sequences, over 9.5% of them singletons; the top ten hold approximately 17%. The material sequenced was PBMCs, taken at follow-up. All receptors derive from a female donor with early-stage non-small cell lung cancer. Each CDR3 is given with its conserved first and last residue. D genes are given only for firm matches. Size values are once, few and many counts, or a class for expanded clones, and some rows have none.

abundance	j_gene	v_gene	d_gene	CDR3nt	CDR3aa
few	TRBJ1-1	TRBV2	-	TGTGCCAGCAGTGAGCGGGTGTCGATTCAAGGAGCTTTCTTT	CASSERVSIQGAFF
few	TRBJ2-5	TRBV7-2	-	TGTGCCAGCAGCTTATGGGGAGGAGAGACCCAGTACTTC	CASSLWGGETQYF
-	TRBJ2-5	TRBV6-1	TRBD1	TGTGCCAGCAGTGGGACAGGGGTAACGGTAGAGACCCAGTACTTC	CASSGTGVTVETQYF
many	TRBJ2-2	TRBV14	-	TGTGCCAGCAGCCAAGTTCGGGGTGGCACCGGGGAGCTGTTTTTT	CASSQVRGGTGELFF
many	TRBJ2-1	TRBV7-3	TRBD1	TGTGCCAGCAGCCTGACAGGGACCTACAATGAGCAGTTCTTC	CASSLTGTYNEQFF
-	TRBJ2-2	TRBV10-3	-	TGTGCCATCAGTGAGTCGATGGGGACCAACACCGGGGAGCTGTTTTTT	CAISESMGTNTGELFF
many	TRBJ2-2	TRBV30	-	TGTGCCTGGAGTCCCATCTCCGGGGAGCTGTTTTTT	CAWSPISGELFF
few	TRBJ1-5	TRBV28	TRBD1	TGTGCCAGCTCGGGCCGCCGCGGACAGGCTAGCAATCAGCCCCAGCATTTT	CASSGRRGQASNQPQHF
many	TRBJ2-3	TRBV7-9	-	TGTGCCAGCAGCTTATATCGTACAGGTCCCACAGATACGCAGTATTTT	CASSLYRTGPTDTQYF
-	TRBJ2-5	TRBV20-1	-	TGCAGTGCTAGACCGTGGGAGACCCAGTACTTC	CSARPWETQYF
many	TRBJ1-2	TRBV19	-	TGTGCCACCGCACGGGGGTACTATGGCTACACCTTC	CATARGYYGYTF
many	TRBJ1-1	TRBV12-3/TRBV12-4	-	TGTGCCAGCATTCGCTGGAGGAACACTGAAGCTTTCTTT	CASIRWRNTEAFF
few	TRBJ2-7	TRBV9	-	TGTGCCAGCAGCGTAGGTGGCCCAGGCGAGCAGTACTTC	CASSVGGPGEQYF
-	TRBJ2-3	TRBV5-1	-	TGCGCCAGCAGCTTGCTCCCTGGGGATACGCAGTATTTT	CASSLLPGDTQYF
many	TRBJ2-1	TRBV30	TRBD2	TGTGCCTGGAGATCGCTAGCGGGGGGGTACAATGAGCAGTTCTTC	CAWRSLAGGYNEQFF
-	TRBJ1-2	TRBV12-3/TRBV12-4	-	TGTGCCAGCAGTTTAGTGGACGGCTATGGCTACACCTTC	CASSLVDGYGYTF
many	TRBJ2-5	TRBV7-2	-	TGTGCCAGCAGCCTTCCCAGGGGGGGCTCACAGACCCAGTACTTC	CASSLPRGGSQTQYF
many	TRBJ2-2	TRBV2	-	TGTGCCAGCAGTGACGGGAACACCGGGGAGCTGTTTTTT	CASSDGNTGELFF
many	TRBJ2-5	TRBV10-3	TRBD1	TGTGCCATCAATCCGGGACAGGGGGCTCGAGAGACCCAGTACTTC	CAINPGQGARETQYF
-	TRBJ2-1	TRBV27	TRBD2	TGTGCCAGCAGTGGACTAGCGGGGGCAGGGTATGAGCAGTTCTTC	CASSGLAGAGYEQFF
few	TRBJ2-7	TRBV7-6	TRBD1	TGTGCCAGCAGCTCCAGCCCCCGGACAGGGGTTGACGAGCAGTACTTC	CASSSSPRTGVDEQYF
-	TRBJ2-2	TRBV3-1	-	TGTGCCAGCAGCCCAAAAGGGGCCGGGGAGCTGTTTTTT	CASSPKGAGELFF
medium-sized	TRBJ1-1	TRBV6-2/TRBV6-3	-	TGTGCCAGCAGTTGGTCAGAGAACACTGAAGCTTTCTTT	CASSWSENTEAFF
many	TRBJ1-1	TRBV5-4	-	TGTGCCAGCAGCTTGGCCCGTGGACGACGGGTTAACACTGAAGCTTTCTTT	CASSLARGRRVNTEAFF
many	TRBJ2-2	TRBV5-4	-	TGTGCCAGCAGCTTGTACAGCGGGGAGCTGTTTTTT	CASSLYSGELFF
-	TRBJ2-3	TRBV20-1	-	TGCAGTGCTAGAGAGGACCACCCAGATACGCAGTATTTT	CSAREDHPDTQYF
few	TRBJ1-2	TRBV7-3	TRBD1	TGTGCCAGCTCCCGACAGGGAATGTATGGCTACACCTTC	CASSRQGMYGYTF
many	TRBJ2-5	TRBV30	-	TGTGCCTGGAGTACGGGACCTGGAGAGACCCAGTACTTC	CAWSTGPGETQYF
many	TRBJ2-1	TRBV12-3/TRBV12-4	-	TGTGCCAGCAGCTTTTACAATGAGCAGTTCTTC	CASSFYNEQFF
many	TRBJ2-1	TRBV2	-	TGTGCCAGCAGTGAAGACGCAGACAACATAAAATCCTACAATGAGCAGTTCTTC	CASSEDADNIKSYNEQFF
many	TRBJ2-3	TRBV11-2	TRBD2	TGTGCCAGCAGCCTCGGACTAGCGGGGGCTCGAAGCACAGATACGCAGTATTTT	CASSLGLAGARSTDTQYF
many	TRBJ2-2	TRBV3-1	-	TGTGCCAGCAGCCGAGTCGGTACCGGGGAGCTGTTTTTT	CASSRVGTGELFF
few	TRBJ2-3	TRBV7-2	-	TGTGCCAGCAGCAGGATACCAGAGGGTACGCAGTATTTT	CASSRIPEGTQYF
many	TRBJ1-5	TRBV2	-	TGTGCCAGCAGTGTGGCAGCCCTAGTCAATCAGCCCCAGCATTTT	CASSVAALVNQPQHF
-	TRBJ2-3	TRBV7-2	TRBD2	TGTGCCAGCAGCTTAAATGGACTAGCGGGGGGCAGGAATACGCAGTATTTT	CASSLNGLAGGRNTQYF
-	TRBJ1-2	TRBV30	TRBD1	TGTGCGTGGACAGGGGGGAACTATGGCTACACCTTC	CAWTGGNYGYTF
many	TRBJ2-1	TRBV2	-	TGTGCCAGCAGTGCCCGTGGGGGTACGTACAATGAGCAGTTCTTC	CASSARGGTYNEQFF
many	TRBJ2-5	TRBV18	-	TGTGCCAGCACTGGACCGGTGGGGGAGACCCAGTACTTC	CASTGPVGETQYF
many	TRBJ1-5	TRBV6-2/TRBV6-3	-	TGTGCCAGCAGTTGGGCAGGGGCGGTTGATCAGCCCCAGCATTTT	CASSWAGAVDQPQHF
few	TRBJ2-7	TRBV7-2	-	TGTGCCAGCAGCGAGGACAACGAGCAGTACTTC	CASSEDNEQYF
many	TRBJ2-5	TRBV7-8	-	TGTGCCAGCAGCTTAGCGTCAGGGTACCAAGAGACCCAGTACTTC	CASSLASGYQETQYF
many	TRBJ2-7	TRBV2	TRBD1	TGTGCCAGCAGTATCCTTGGGACAGGCTACGAGCAGTACTTC	CASSILGTGYEQYF
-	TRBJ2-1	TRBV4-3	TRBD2	TGCGCCAGCAGCCAACGGCTAGCGGGGTCCTACAATGAGCAGTTCTTC	CASSQRLAGSYNEQFF
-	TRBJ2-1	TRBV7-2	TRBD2	TGTGCCAGCAGCCCTCTAGCGGGGTTCTCCTACAATGAGCAGTTCTTC	CASSPLAGFSYNEQFF
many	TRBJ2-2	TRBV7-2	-	TGTGCCAGCAGCCAAACCGGGGAGTTGTTTTTT	CASSQTGELFF
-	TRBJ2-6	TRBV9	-	TGTGCCAGCAGCGTAGTGATACAGGGAATCACCGGGGCCAACGTCCTGACTTTC	CASSVVIQGITGANVLTF
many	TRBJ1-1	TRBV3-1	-	TGTGCCAGCAGCCAAGGGGCGGAGGCGACGGCTTTCTTT	CASSQGAEATAFF
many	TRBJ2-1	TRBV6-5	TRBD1	TGTGCCAGCAGGAAGGGGGACAGGGAGTTCTTC	CASRKGDREFF
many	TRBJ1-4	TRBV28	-	TGTGCCAGCAGCCCAGGCGGAACTAATGAAAAACTGTTTTTT	CASSPGGTNEKLFF
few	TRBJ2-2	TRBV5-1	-	TGCGCCAGCAGGGCCTCCTCGGGTACCGGGGAGCTGTTTTTT	CASRASSGTGELFF
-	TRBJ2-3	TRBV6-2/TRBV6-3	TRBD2	TGTGCCAGCAGTTCCGCGGGACTAGCGCGGGACGGGGGAAGGTATACGCAGTATTTT	CASSSAGLARDGGRYTQYF
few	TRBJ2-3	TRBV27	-	TGTGCCAGCGGGTTTGGCGGGGTCGGCACAGATACGCAGTATTTT	CASGFGGVGTDTQYF
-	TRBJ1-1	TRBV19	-	TGTGCCAGTAGTCCCCCGGGGGCCTCTGAAGCTTTCTTT	CASSPPGASEAFF
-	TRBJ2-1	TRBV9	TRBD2	TGTGCCAGCAGCTCGACTAGCGGGGGACGTGGTGAGCAGTTCTTC	CASSSTSGGRGEQFF
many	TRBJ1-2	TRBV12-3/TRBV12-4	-	TGTGCCAGCAGTTTGGGAACCCCCGGGGTAAACTATGGCTACACCTTC	CASSLGTPGVNYGYTF